The 24 T cell receptor beta chains listed next were all sequenced from one sample in a study of cytomegalovirus exposure and HLA in healthy donors. The study ran its PCR with 60 Vbeta and 13 Jbeta primers. The repertoire was sequenced with immunoSEQ multiplex PCR; TCRdb's copy has only in-frame clones and lacks some. The repertoire holds a few hundred thousand clones, with 75% as singletons. The specimen sequenced was PBMCs. These receptors were collected from a woman under 40 in good health and CMV-seronegative.

In its sample, this clone was seen a few times. The V call is TRBV5-4, the J call TRBJ1-4; 9 nucleotides align to TRBD1. The CDR3 spans 14 residues. The V gene end was trimmed by 4 bases and the J gene end by 8 bases; junction bases not matched to a gene: 6. Germline CDR1 and CDR2: SGHNT and YYREEE (reference sequence). In DNA, the CDR3 is TGTGCCAGCAGCGTCGGACAGGGGCAGGAAAAACTGTTTTTT. This encodes CASSVGQGQEKLFF.

This clone was seen only once. V gene TRBV18 combines with J gene TRBJ1-2; 7 bases fit TRBD1. This CDR3 is built from 15 residues. V shed 3 bases, J shed 2 bases, and the junction held 6 bases outside the gene matches. CDR1 is KGHSH, CDR2 LQKENI, per germline. The CDR3 reads CASSPRTGENYGYTF. The CDR3, as DNA: TGTGCCAGCTCACCTCGGACAGGAGAAAACTATGGCTACACCTTC.

This chain links TRBV19 with TRBJ1-1, with unresolved D. Trimming pared 4 bases from V and 4 bases from J, leaving 7 bases between. This CDR3 is 12 amino acids long. Germline values: CDR1 LNHDA, CDR2 SQIVND (reference sequence). The CDR3 here is CASSSEVTEAFF. CDR3 bases: TGTGCCAGTAGTAGTGAGGTCACTGAAGCTTTCTTT.

This clone has a handful of counts. The V gene is TRBV6-6, the J gene TRBJ1-5, with 9 bases identical to TRBD1. The CDR3 has 15 residues. The trim removed 6 bases at V and 5 bases at J, leaving 8 bases unmatched. Germline V gives CDR1 MNHNY, CDR2 SVGAGI (reference sequence). CDR3 coding DNA: TGTGCCAGCAGGATTATCGGGACAGGGTATCAGCCCCAGCATTTT. Residues: CASRIIGTGYQPQHF.

The J gene is TRBJ1-5, the V gene TRBV2; maybe TRBD1 (5 bases). V was clipped by 5 bases and J by 2 bases, with 10 bases between them. The length of the CDR3 is 14 residues. Germline assignment: CDR1 SNHLY and CDR2 FYNNEI. This chain's CDR3 is CASSLSGGNQPQHF. As DNA, the CDR3 is TGTGCCAGCAGTCTCTCGGGGGGCAATCAGCCCCAGCATTTT.

The V call is TRBV4-1, the J call TRBJ2-1; D is unclear. Germline assignment: CDR1 MGHRA and CDR2 YSYEKL. The length of the CDR3 is 15 residues. The V end lost 7 bases, the J end lost 2 bases, and 15 bases lay between the germline ends. CDR3 DNA: TGCGCCAGCAACCTATTAGTCTCTCCCTACAATGAGCAGTTCTTC. Its protein is CASNLLVSPYNEQFF.

The chain couples TRBV7-6 to TRBJ1-2; D is perhaps TRBD1 (6 bases). CDR1 SGHVS and CDR2 FNYEAQ come from the germline V gene. The ends were cut back, 1 base at V and 2 bases at J, with 14 bases in the middle. The CDR3 covers 16 residues. CDR3 DNA sequence: TGTGCCAGCAGCTTAGGGGCAGGGGAGATGAACTATGGCTACACCTTC. Protein: CASSLGAGEMNYGYTF.

The rearrangement uses TRBV4-1 and TRBJ1-2; D call uncertain. Trimming removed 4 bases from V and 4 bases from J, with 19 bases in between. From germline, CDR1 is MGHRA and CDR2 YSYEKL. The CDR3 has 16 amino acids. In nucleotides, the CDR3 is TGCGCCAGCAGCCCCCGTTCGGAGGCCCCTGGCTATGGCTACACCTTC. Translated: CASSPRSEAPGYGYTF.

For this clone: The junction shows a germline mismatch at one end, possibly a read error. Other DNA sequences in the same sample also yield this CDR3. This chain connects TRBV30 to TRBJ1-1; the D gene is possibly TRBD1 (5 bases). CDR3 length equals 11 residues. Germline V gene data show CDR1 as GTSNPN and CDR2 as SVGIG (reference sequence). The CDR3 DNA follows: TGTGCCTGGAGGCAGGACACCGAAGCTTTCTTT. This sequence encodes CAWRQDTEAFF.

This chain links TRBV4-1 with TRBJ1-5, with a possible D match to TRBD1 (5 bases). The CDR3 length is 17 residues. V was pared by 0 bases and J by 4 bases, with 16 bases between. Germline lookup yields CDR1 MGHRA and CDR2 YSYEKL. CDR3 loop: CASSQDRGRGLNQPQHF. CDR3 nucleotides: TGCGCCAGCAGCCAAGACCGGGGGAGGGGTTTGAATCAGCCCCAGCATTTT.

This clone has just a few counts. The chain combines TRBV27 with TRBJ1-5; D perhaps matches TRBD1 (6 bases). Germline V gene lookup returns CDR1 MNHEY and CDR2 SMNVEV (reference sequence). The CDR3 is made up of 17 amino acids. With 4 bases removed from V and 5 bases from J, the gap between germline ends came to 21 bases. As DNA, the CDR3 is TGTGCCAGCAGTTCCCACCCAGCCGGGGGGCCCGATCAGCCCCAGCATTTT. Its protein product is CASSSHPAGGPDQPQHF.

The chain uses TRBV2 and TRBJ2-2; D is possibly TRBD1 (6 bases). The CDR3 loop spans 14 amino acids. Germline V gives CDR1 SNHLY, CDR2 FYNNEI. V was shortened by 6 bases and J by 1 base, with 9 bases between the two germline ends. For the CDR3, the DNA is TGTGCCAGCAGAGGGGGACGGAACACCGGGGAGCTGTTTTTT. The encoded protein is CASRGGRNTGELFF.

This chain connects TRBV5-5 to TRBJ2-5; D is perhaps TRBD1 (5 bases). CDR1 and CDR2 from the germline V gene are SGHKS and YYEKEE (reference sequence). V was clipped by 0 bases and J by 5 bases, with 8 bases between them. The CDR3 is 13 residues long. The chain's CDR3 is CASSLDWGETQYF. The CDR3 DNA is TGTGCCAGCAGCTTGGACTGGGGCGAGACCCAGTACTTC.

This chain links TRBV6-1 with TRBJ2-2, with D unresolved. Germline V gene data show CDR1 as MNHNS and CDR2 as SASEGT. Trimming took off 5 bases at V and 3 bases at J, with 7 bases between the two ends. There are 13 residues in the CDR3. CDR3 sequence: CASSYLHTGELFF. CDR3 sequence (DNA): TGTGCCAGCAGTTATCTCCACACCGGGGAGCTGTTTTTT.

The chain couples TRBV5-1 to TRBJ2-7, with 10 positions matching TRBD2. J gave up 3 bases and V 7 bases, and 7 bases lay outside the gene matches. The CDR3 sequence is 14 residues long. Germline V gene data show CDR1 as SGHRS and CDR2 as YFSETQ. The CDR3 DNA reads TGCGCCAGCGGCATCGGACTAGCGGACTACGAGCAGTACTTC. This codes for CASGIGLADYEQYF.

The chain couples TRBV16 to TRBJ2-1; 11 positions agree with TRBD2. The germline CDR1 and CDR2 sequences are KGHSY and FQNENV. The CDR3 is 15 amino acids. V lost 0 bases to trimming and J lost 12 bases; unmatched junction nucleotides: 7. The CDR3 loop reads CASSQSGTSGSRQFF. CDR3 DNA sequence: TGTGCCAGCAGCCAATCAGGGACTAGCGGATCCCGGCAGTTCTTC. The full variable domain, rest sourced from reference TRBV16 and TRBJ2-1, is GEEVAQTPKHLVRGEGQKAKLYCAPIKGHSYVFWYQQVLKNEFKFLISFQNENVFDETGMPKERFSAKCLPNSPCSLEIQATKLEDSAVYFCASSQSGTSGSRQFFGPGTRLTVL.

The chain joins TRBV19 to TRBJ2-7, with 7 bases fitting TRBD2. Germline V gives CDR1 LNHDA, CDR2 SQIVND (reference sequence). The CDR3 loop spans 17 amino acids. The V segment lost 2 bases and the J segment 1 base; nucleotides outside the gene matches: 11. In DNA form, the CDR3 reads TGTGCCAGTAGTATAAGACCGGGAGGTGTAGATTCCTACGAGCAGTACTTC. Its protein product is CASSIRPGGVDSYEQYF.

This clone occurred a few times. V usage is TRBV6-1 and J usage is TRBJ2-2; 11 bases match TRBD1. Germline CDR1 MNHNS, CDR2 SASEGT. The CDR3 covers 19 residues. The V gene end was trimmed by 2 bases and the J gene end by 0 bases; junction bases not matched to a gene: 8. Here the CDR3 DNA reads TGTGCCAGCAGTGAAACTTGGACAGGGGGCTTTTCGAACACCGGGGAGCTGTTTTTT. Protein product: CASSETWTGGFSNTGELFF.

This clone has a handful of counts. This chain connects TRBV7-9 to TRBJ1-1; TRBD1 aligns across 8 bases. This CDR3 has 15 residues. Germline V gene sequence: CDR1 SEHNR, CDR2 FQNEAQ (reference sequence). Trimming removed 5 bases from V and 1 base from J; junction bases left unmatched: 6. DNA for the CDR3: TGTGCCAGCAGCCAACGGGACAGGCAGAACACTGAAGCTTTCTTT. Amino acid sequence: CASSQRDRQNTEAFF.

This clone has only one observation. V gene TRBV7-8 combines with J gene TRBJ1-4, with D possibly matching TRBD1 (6 bases). This CDR3 contains 14 residues. The germline V gene encodes CDR1 SGHVS and CDR2 FQNEAQ. Trimming took 4 bases from V and 6 from J, leaving 12 bases between them. In nucleotides, the CDR3 is TGTGCCAGCAGCTACCGGGACACTTATGAAAAACTGTTTTTT. Protein sequence: CASSYRDTYEKLFF.

The chain is built from TRBV5-6 and TRBJ2-3; 9 bases are a match to TRBD1. The CDR3 extends over 15 amino acids. V trimming: 0 bases; J trimming: 1 base; junction bases outside the gene matches: 0. Germline V gene data show CDR1 as SGHDT and CDR2 as YYEEEE. The CDR3 protein is CASSLGTGGTDTQYF. CDR3 in DNA: TGTGCCAGCAGCTTGGGGACAGGGGGCACAGATACGCAGTATTTT.

This rearrangement joins TRBV2 to TRBJ1-1; D is unresolved. The CDR3 has 13 residues. CDR1 is SNHLY and CDR2 is FYNNEI in the germline V gene. The V end was cut by 6 bases, the J end by 8 bases, with 16 bases between. The CDR3 protein is CASRLDTPSEAFF. CDR3 DNA sequence: TGTGCCAGCAGACTAGACACTCCCTCGGAAGCTTTCTTT.

This sequence joins TRBV7-3 and TRBJ2-1; TRBD1 aligns across 7 bases. This CDR3 is built from 16 residues. Unmatched junction bases numbered 13, after V lost 6 bases and J lost 5 bases. Germline values: CDR1 SGHTA, CDR2 FQGTGA. CDR3 amino acids: CASSLTGRYLNNEQFF. In DNA form, the CDR3 reads TGTGCCAGCAGTTTGACAGGGCGATACCTTAACAATGAGCAGTTCTTC.

This clone was seen a handful of times. The gene calls are TRBV11-2 and TRBJ1-2; the D is unclear. The CDR3 spans 14 residues. V was shortened by 0 bases and J by 8 bases, with 13 bases between the two germline ends. The germline V gene encodes CDR1 SGHAT and CDR2 FQNNGV. DNA of the CDR3: TGTGCCAGCAGCTTAGATTGGACCTCGGGGGGCTACACCTTC. Amino acid sequence: CASSLDWTSGGYTF. The entire variable domain, with the rest obtained from reference TRBV11-2 and TRBJ1-2, is as follows: EAGVAQSPRYKIIEKRQSVAFWCNPISGHATLYWYQQILGQGPKLLIQFQNNGVVDDSQLPKDRFSAERLKGVDSTLKIQPAKLEDSAVYLCASSLDWTSGGYTFGSGTRLTVV.